This TCR beta chain stems from a study of T cell responses to AZD1222 COVID-19 vaccine. The table came from immunoSEQ multiplex PCR; TCRdb's copy has only in-frame clones and leaves some out. The sample carries around 120,000 clones, roughly 90% recorded once. As to this clone: What it binds is unknown.

CDR3 length: 14 amino acids. CDR1 is MDHEN, CDR2 SYDVKM, per germline. V was pared by 4 bases and J by 7 bases, with 6 bases of the junction left unmatched. General study points: Recipients of AZD1222 seropositive at baseline numbered only 5 or 6. There were mostly white British donors and more females than males, and clonal diversity was possibly underestimated. Repertoires were sampled only after the peak T cell response.

The TCR sequence derives from an adult who received the AZD1222 COVID-19 vaccine. V usage is TRBV28 and J usage is TRBJ1-2; 10 nucleotides agree with TRBD1. Sequenced material: peripheral blood, taken 28 days after the second AZD1222 dose. CDR3 loop: CASSSAGTGAGYTF. The CDR3 region has the DNA TGTGCCAGCAGTTCGGCCGGGACAGGGGCTGGCTACACCTTC.